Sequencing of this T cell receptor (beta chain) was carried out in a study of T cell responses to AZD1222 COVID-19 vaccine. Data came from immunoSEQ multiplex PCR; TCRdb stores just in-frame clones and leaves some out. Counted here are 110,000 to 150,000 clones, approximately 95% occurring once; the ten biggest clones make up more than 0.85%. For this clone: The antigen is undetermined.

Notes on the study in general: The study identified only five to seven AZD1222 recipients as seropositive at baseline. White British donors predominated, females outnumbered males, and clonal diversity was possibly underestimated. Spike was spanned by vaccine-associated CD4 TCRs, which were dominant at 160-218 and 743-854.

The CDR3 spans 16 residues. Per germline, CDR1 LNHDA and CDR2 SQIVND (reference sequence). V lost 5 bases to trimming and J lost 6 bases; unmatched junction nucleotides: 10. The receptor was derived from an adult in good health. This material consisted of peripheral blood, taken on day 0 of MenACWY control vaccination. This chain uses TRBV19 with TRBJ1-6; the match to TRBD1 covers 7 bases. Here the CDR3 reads CASSPREGAPNSPLHF. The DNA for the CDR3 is TGTGCCAGTAGTCCCCGTGAGGGGGCTCCTAATTCACCCCTCCACTTT.